The sequence of this TCR beta chain was determined in a study of shared clonotypes between healthy human individuals. Study summary: In total, the donors were a couple of women and a few men aged 18 to 49.

For this clone: Other DNA variants within this sample encode the same CDR3.

The CDR3 contains 12 residues. V was pared by 1 base and J by 5 bases, with 8 bases between. The germline CDR1 and CDR2 sequences are GTSNPN and SVGIG (reference sequence). Per the original data handling: Junction-only immunoSEQ sequences carried no quality scores, so filtering differed. Produced via immunoSEQ multiplex PCR; TCRdb's table is partial and in-frame only. V and J calls and clone size are as listed in that table; D and trimming were resolved from the DNA. The table records some 2.1 million clones, 90% to 95% of them present only once. Material for sequencing was naive CD4+ T cells sorted from blood. Described subset: CD45RA+ positively selected. The chain employs TRBV30 and TRBJ1-1, with a possible D match to TRBD1 (5 bases). This receptor was identified in a man aged 18 to 35 in good health. This CDR3 reads CAWSEGRTEAFF. CDR3 nucleotides: TGTGCCTGGAGTGAGGGGAGGACTGAAGCTTTCTTT.